One sample yielded the 9 T cell receptor beta chains listed below, sequenced in a study of shared clonotypes between healthy human individuals. Only in-frame clones appear in the TCRdb table, and some are missing; sequencing was by immunoSEQ multiplex PCR. The profile shows 500,000 or so clones, roughly 95% of them singletons. The sequencing sample was made of naive CD4+ T cells sorted from blood. Indicated subset: CD45RA+ positively selected. These receptors came from a woman aged 25 to 39 in good health.

This rearrangement joins TRBV18 to TRBJ2-7, with 11 bases lining up with TRBD2. CDR1 and CDR2 from the germline V gene are KGHSH and LQKENI. V gave up 4 bases and J gave up 3 bases; unmatched junction bases: 5. The CDR3 extends over 15 amino acids. In DNA form, the CDR3 reads TGTGCCAGCTCACTGATGGGACTAGCGGACTACGAGCAGTACTTC. Its protein product is CASSLMGLADYEQYF.

J is TRBJ2-7 and V is TRBV28; D not certain. CDR3 length equals 12 residues. Germline V gives CDR1 MDHEN, CDR2 SYDVKM. V gave up 3 bases and J gave up 7 bases, with 10 bases separating them. CDR3 amino acids: CASSFLTLEQYF. The DNA for the CDR3 is TGTGCCAGCAGTTTTCTGACCCTTGAGCAGTACTTC.

This chain connects TRBV5-4 to TRBJ2-3; no definite D call. Deletions cut 3 bases from V and 0 bases from J, with 17 bases between. CDR3 length: 17 residues. The germline CDR1 and CDR2 sequences are SGHNT and YYREEE (reference sequence). Written as DNA, the CDR3 is TGTGCCAGCAGCTGGAGAGCCATTGGAACTAGCACAGATACGCAGTATTTT. It yields the protein CASSWRAIGTSTDTQYF.

The rearrangement links TRBV28 to TRBJ2-7; the D gene is possibly TRBD1 (5 bases). The CDR3 sequence is 14 residues long. CDR1 MDHEN and CDR2 SYDVKM come from the germline V gene. The V end was cut by 5 bases, the J end by 0 bases, with 11 bases between. CDR3 sequence reads: CASSQRTPSYEQYF. Written as DNA, the CDR3 is TGTGCCAGCAGTCAAAGGACACCCTCCTACGAGCAGTACTTC.

The count of this clone is one. This chain connects TRBV28 to TRBJ2-2, with TRBD2 matching over 9 bases. The CDR3 has 20 amino acids. The V gene's germline CDR1 is MDHEN and CDR2 SYDVKM. V lost 1 base to trimming and J lost 1 base; unmatched junction nucleotides: 13. The CDR3 loop reads CASSLYGGTGTSMNTGELFF. The CDR3 region has the DNA TGTGCCAGCAGTTTATATGGGGGTACCGGGACTAGCATGAACACCGGGGAGCTGTTTTTT.

This clone showed up just a few times. The chain combines TRBV2 with TRBJ2-7; D is possibly TRBD1 (6 bases). The V end was cut by 3 bases, the J end by 2 bases, with 8 bases between. Germline CDR1 reads SNHLY; CDR2 reads FYNNEI. The CDR3 consists of 13 residues. CDR3 in amino acids: CASSDQGPYEQYF. The CDR3 DNA is TGTGCCAGCAGTGATCAGGGGCCCTACGAGCAGTACTTC.

V and J are TRBV19 and TRBJ1-5; a possible D gene is TRBD1 (5 bases). The V and J ends lost 5 bases and 4 bases respectively, with 18 bases between them. Germline loops: CDR1 LNHDA, CDR2 SQIVND (reference sequence). This CDR3 comprises 16 residues. In DNA form, the CDR3 reads TGTGCCAGTAGTCCCTTTCTTCGGGGGGGAAATCAGCCCCAGCATTTT. It is translated as CASSPFLRGGNQPQHF.

The J gene is TRBJ1-2, the V gene TRBV4-1; 7 bases map to TRBD1. With 8 bases clipped from V and 2 bases from J, the junction kept 17 bases outside the gene matches. The V gene's germline CDR1 is MGHRA and CDR2 YSYEKL. This CDR3 spans 17 amino acids. CDR3 in DNA: TGCGCCAGCCGCAAAAACCAACTGGGACAGTTGAACTATGGCTACACCTTC. Translation: CASRKNQLGQLNYGYTF.

The chain carries TRBV19 and TRBJ2-5; D gene unclear. Between the trimmed V and J ends, which lost 5 bases and 1 base, there was a span of 14 bases. The CDR3 covers 15 residues. Germline V gene data show CDR1 as LNHDA and CDR2 as SQIVND (reference sequence). The CDR3 DNA reads TGTGCCAGTAGTTTTGGCGGAAGGCCCCAAGAGACCCAGTACTTC. Amino acids: CASSFGGRPQETQYF. The entire variable domain, with the rest obtained from reference TRBV19 and TRBJ2-5, is as follows: DGGITQSPKYLFRKEGQNVTLSCEQNLNHDAMYWYRQDPGQGLRLIYYSQIVNDFQKGDIAEGYSVSREKKESFPLTVTSAQKNPTAFYLCASSFGGRPQETQYFGPGTRLLVL.